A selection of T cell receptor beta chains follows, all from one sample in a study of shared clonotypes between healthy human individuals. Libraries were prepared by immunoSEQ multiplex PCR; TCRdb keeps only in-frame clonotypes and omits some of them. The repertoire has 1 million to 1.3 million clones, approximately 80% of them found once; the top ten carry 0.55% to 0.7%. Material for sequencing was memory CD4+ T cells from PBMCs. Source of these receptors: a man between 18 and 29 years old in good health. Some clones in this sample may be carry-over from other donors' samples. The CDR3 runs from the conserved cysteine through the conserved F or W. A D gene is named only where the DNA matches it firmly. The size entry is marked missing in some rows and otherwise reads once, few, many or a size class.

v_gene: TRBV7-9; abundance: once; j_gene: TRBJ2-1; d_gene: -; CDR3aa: CASSRDRQREQFF; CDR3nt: TGTGCCAGCAGCCGGGACCGCCAAAGGGAGCAGTTCTTC
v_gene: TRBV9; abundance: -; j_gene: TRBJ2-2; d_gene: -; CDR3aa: CASSPGWGEVGTGELFF; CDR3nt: TGTGCCAGCAGCCCTGGGTGGGGAGAAGTAGGCACCGGGGAGCTGTTTTTT
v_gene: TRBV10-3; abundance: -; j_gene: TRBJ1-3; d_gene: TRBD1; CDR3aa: CAISWDRAGNTIYF; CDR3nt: TGTGCCATCAGTTGGGACAGGGCTGGAAACACCATATATTTT
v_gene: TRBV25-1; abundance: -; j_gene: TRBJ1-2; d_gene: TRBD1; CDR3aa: CASRRNSGTGGVGEGYTF; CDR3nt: TGTGCCAGCAGGAGAAATTCAGGGACAGGGGGAGTCGGAGAGGGCTACACCTTC
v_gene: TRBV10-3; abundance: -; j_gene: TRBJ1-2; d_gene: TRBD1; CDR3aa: CAIRIRDRGSYGYTF; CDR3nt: TGTGCCATCAGAATCCGGGACAGGGGATCCTATGGCTACACCTTC
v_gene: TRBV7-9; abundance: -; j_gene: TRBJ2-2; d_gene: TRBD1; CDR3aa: CASSWTGPSRTGELFF; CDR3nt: TGTGCCAGCAGCTGGACAGGACCCTCGAGGACCGGGGAGCTGTTTTTT
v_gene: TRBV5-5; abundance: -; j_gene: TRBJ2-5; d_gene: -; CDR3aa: CASIRGETQYF; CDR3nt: TGTGCCAGCATCAGGGGCGAGACCCAGTACTTC
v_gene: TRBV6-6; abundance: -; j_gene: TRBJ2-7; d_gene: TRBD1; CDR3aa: CASSYLPRDRTYEQYF; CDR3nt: TGTGCCAGCAGTTACTTGCCCCGGGACAGGACCTACGAGCAGTACTTC
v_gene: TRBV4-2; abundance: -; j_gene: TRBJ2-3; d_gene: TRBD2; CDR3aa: CASSQDPSGSTDTQYF; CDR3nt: TGTGCCAGCAGCCAAGATCCTAGCGGGAGCACAGATACGCAGTATTTT
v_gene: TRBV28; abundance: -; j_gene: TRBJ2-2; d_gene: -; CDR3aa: CASSLRSLARRGELFF; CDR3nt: TGTGCCAGCAGTTTGCGGTCCCTAGCTCGGCGGGGGGAGCTGTTTTTT
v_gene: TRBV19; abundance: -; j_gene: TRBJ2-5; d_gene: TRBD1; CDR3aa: CASSSDRGGETQYF; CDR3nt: TGTGCCAGTAGTTCAGACAGGGGCGGGGAGACCCAGTACTTC
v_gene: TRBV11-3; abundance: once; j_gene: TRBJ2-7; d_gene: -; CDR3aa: CASSSENPAREQYF; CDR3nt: TGTGCCAGCAGCTCAGAAAACCCAGCCCGCGAGCAGTACTTC
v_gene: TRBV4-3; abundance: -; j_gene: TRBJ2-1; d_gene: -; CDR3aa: CASRLGPGEQFF; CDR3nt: TGCGCCAGCAGACTTGGGCCTGGGGAGCAGTTCTTC
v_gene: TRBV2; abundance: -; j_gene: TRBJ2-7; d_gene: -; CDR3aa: CASSEQSYEQYF; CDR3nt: TGTGCCAGCAGTGAACAGAGCTACGAGCAGTACTTC
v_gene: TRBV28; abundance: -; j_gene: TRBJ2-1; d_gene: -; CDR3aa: CASSLTISYNEQFF; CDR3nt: TGTGCCAGCAGCCTGACCATATCCTACAATGAGCAGTTCTTC
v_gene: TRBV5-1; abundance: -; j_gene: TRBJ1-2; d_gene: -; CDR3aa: CASSSSPGTSVLYGYTF; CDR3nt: TGCGCCAGCAGCTCGTCCCCCGGGACCTCAGTCCTCTATGGCTACACCTTC
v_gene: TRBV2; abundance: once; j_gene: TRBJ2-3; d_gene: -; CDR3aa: CASSELPAGDTQYF; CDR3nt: TGTGCCAGCAGTGAACTCCCGGCGGGCGATACGCAGTATTTT
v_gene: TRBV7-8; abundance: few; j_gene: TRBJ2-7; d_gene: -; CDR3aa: CASSIQPGPSYEQYF; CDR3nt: TGTGCCAGCAGCATACAACCGGGACCTAGCTACGAGCAGTACTTC
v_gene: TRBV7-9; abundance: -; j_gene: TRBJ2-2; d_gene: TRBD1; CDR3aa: CASSLGQGATGELFF; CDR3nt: TGTGCCAGCAGCCTGGGACAGGGGGCAACCGGGGAGCTGTTTTTT
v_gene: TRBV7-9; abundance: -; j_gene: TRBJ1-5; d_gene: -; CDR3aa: CASSPSSAEKPQHF; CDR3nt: TGTGCCAGCAGCCCTTCTAGTGCGGAAAAGCCCCAGCATTTT
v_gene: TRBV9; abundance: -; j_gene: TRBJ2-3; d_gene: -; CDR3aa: CASSGRDITDTQYF; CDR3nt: TGTGCCAGCAGCGGGCGGGACATCACAGATACGCAGTATTTT
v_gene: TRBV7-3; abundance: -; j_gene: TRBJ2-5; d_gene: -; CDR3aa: CASSLNMGQETQYF; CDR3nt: TGTGCCAGCAGCTTAAATATGGGCCAAGAGACCCAGTACTTC
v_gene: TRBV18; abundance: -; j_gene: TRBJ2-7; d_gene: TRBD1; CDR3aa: CASSPLDQGASYEQYF; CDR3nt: TGTGCCAGCTCACCACTTGACCAGGGGGCCTCCTACGAGCAGTACTTC
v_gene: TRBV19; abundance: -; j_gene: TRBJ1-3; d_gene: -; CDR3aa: CASTADSRSGNTIYF; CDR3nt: TGTGCCAGTACTGCTGACAGCCGCTCTGGAAACACCATATATTTT
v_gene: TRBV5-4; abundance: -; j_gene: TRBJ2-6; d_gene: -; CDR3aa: CASSLAGFSPERANVLTF; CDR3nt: TGTGCCAGCAGCTTGGCAGGCTTCTCCCCCGAGAGGGCCAACGTCCTGACTTTC